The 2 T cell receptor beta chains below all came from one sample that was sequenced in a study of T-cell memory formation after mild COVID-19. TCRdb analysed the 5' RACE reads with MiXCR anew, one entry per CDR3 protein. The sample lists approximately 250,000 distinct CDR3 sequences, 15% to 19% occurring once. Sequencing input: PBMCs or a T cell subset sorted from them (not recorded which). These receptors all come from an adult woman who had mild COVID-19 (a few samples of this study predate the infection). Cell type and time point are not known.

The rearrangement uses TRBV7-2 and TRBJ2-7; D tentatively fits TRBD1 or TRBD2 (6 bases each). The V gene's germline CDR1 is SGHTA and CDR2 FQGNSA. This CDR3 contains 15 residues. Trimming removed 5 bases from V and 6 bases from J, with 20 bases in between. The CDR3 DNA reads TGTGCCAGCAGCGTGAAGGGGGGTTCCCCAACCGAGCAGTACTTC. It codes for CASSVKGGSPTEQYF.

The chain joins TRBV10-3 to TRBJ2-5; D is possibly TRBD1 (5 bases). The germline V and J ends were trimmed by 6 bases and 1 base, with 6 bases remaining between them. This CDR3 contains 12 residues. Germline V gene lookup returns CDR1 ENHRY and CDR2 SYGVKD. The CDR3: CAIRDSQETQYF. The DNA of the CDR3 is TGTGCCATCAGAGACAGCCAAGAGACCCAGTACTTC.